Below, 2 T cell receptor beta chains from the same sample are listed, as sequenced in a study of blood T cell repertoires in COVID-19 (dated by TCRdb to the early 2020s). To prepare the library, the immunoSEQ multiplex PCR assay was applied. TCRdb holds this immuneACCESS table with in-frame rearrangements only. Some clones are missing; in checked studies, unresolved V genes explain under half, and the rest has no known cause. The sample table lists approximately 250,000 clones, approximately 86% of them with a count of one. About 1% of the sample rests with the top ten. Material for sequencing was PBMCs or T cells enriched from blood (not recorded which). The receptors derive from a young woman who had recovered from COVID-19.

The chain employs TRBV28 and TRBJ1-2, with 12 bases lining up with TRBD1. J lost 13 bases, V lost 7 bases, and 13 bases had no gene match. The CDR3 length is 14 residues. Germline V CDR1 and CDR2: MDHEN, SYDVKM. In DNA, the CDR3 is TGTGCCAGCAACCCTCGAGGGACAGGGGGCGCAAGCACCTTC. This gives the protein CASNPRGTGGASTF.

The V gene is TRBV10-3, the J gene TRBJ2-2; TRBD1 is a possible D gene (5 bases). V lost 10 bases and J lost 0, with 12 bases in between. CDR3 size: 14 residues. Germline values: CDR1 ENHRY, CDR2 SYGVKD. In DNA form, the CDR3 reads TGTGCCACCCAGGGTAACACGAACACCGGGGAGCTGTTTTTT. Its protein is CATQGNTNTGELFF.